The 7 T cell receptor beta chains below all came from one sample that was sequenced in a study of chemoradiotherapy in HPV16-positive cancers. Produced via immunoSEQ multiplex PCR; TCRdb's table is partial and in-frame only. The sample has 3,500 or so clones; around 71% are singletons. Collection of the sample occurred from a patient who underwent chemoradiotherapy. Every receptor here comes from a human donor with HPV-associated anogenital cancer.

The V gene is TRBV6-1, the J gene TRBJ2-7; 10 bases are shared with TRBD1. Trimming removed 2 bases from V and 3 bases from J; junction bases left unmatched: 13. CDR1 and CDR2 (germline): MNHNS, SASEGT. This CDR3 has 18 amino acids. CDR3 amino acids: CASSERGSETGGSYEQYF. The DNA for the CDR3 is TGTGCCAGCAGTGAAAGGGGTTCTGAGACAGGGGGCAGCTACGAGCAGTACTTC.

The genes are TRBV4-3 and TRBJ2-2, with TRBD2 identical over 7 bases. V lost 0 bases to trimming and J lost 0 bases; unmatched junction nucleotides: 4. CDR1 LGHNA and CDR2 YSLEER come from the germline V gene. This CDR3 has 17 residues. CDR3 sequence (DNA): TGCGCCAGCAGCCAAGAAGCTAGCGGATCGAACACCGGGGAGCTGTTTTTT. It specifies CASSQEASGSNTGELFF.

The chain is built from TRBV10-2 and TRBJ2-7, with 7 bases identical to TRBD1. Germline values: CDR1 WSHSY, CDR2 SAAADI. The CDR3 has 14 residues. With V trimmed by 2 bases and J by 4 bases, 5 bases remained unmatched. The CDR3 loop reads CASSEGTVKYEQYF. In DNA, the CDR3 is TGCGCCAGCAGTGAGGGGACAGTTAAATACGAGCAGTACTTC.

The V and J genes are TRBV5-6 and TRBJ2-7; D is perhaps TRBD1 (6 bases). CDR1 and CDR2 (germline): SGHDT, YYEEEE. CDR3 length equals 14 residues. V was cut by 2 bases and J by 7 bases, with 16 bases left in between. The CDR3 bases are TGTGCCAGCAGCTTTGGCCTGGGGGCGGTAGAGCAGTACTTC. Its protein product is CASSFGLGAVEQYF.

J is TRBJ1-4 and V is TRBV19; TRBD1 matches at 10 bases. CDR1 is LNHDA, CDR2 SQIVND, per germline (reference sequence). V was clipped by 8 bases and J by 8 bases; unmatched bases: 5. The CDR3 sequence is 13 residues long. This CDR3 is CASHGQGGEKLFF. DNA of the CDR3: TGTGCCAGTCACGGACAGGGGGGGGAAAAACTGTTTTTT.

The table lists this clone with a few counts. The chain recombines TRBV25-1 with TRBJ2-7, with unresolved D. This CDR3 has 13 amino acids. Germline assignment: CDR1 MGHDK and CDR2 SYGVNS. Trimming removed 1 base at V and 0 bases at J, with 4 bases between. CDR3 residues: CASSESSSYEQYV. CDR3 nucleotides: TGTGCCAGCAGTGAATCCAGCTCCTACGAGCAGTACGTC.

The genes are TRBV6-5 and TRBJ1-4, with 7 bases lining up with TRBD1. The CDR3 consists of 16 residues. CDR1 is MNHEY and CDR2 is SVGAGI in the germline V gene. Trimming cost V 2 bases and J 2 bases; bases outside gene matches: 5. The CDR3 loop reads CASSYDRVTTNEKLFF. The CDR3 coding sequence is TGTGCCAGCAGTTACGACAGGGTGACGACTAATGAAAAACTGTTTTTT.